The 9 T cell receptor beta chains below all came from one sample that was sequenced in a study of read filtering for tumor transcriptome and immune sequencing. This library used roughly 400 ng RNA and molecular barcoded adaptors spanning alpha/delta and beta/gamma chains. TCRdb re-derived calls from the reads in MiXCR, one entry per CDR3 protein. This table has about 38,000 distinct CDR3 sequences, about 13% appearing once. The specimen sequenced was a population of CD138-negative cells sorted from bone marrow. The receptors stem from a donor at least 40 years old with multiple myeloma.

This clonotype has at least ten counts. The rearrangement uses TRBV7-9 and TRBJ2-1, with TRBD1 as a possible D gene (6 bases). There are 14 residues in the CDR3. V was clipped by 0 bases and J by 6 bases, with 9 bases between them. Germline CDR1 is SEHNR and CDR2 is FQNEAQ (reference sequence). CDR3: CASSLAGHLNEQFF. Here the CDR3 DNA reads TGTGCCAGCAGCTTAGCGGGACACCTCAATGAGCAGTTCTTC.

This clonotype was counted at least ten times. The chain couples TRBV19 to TRBJ2-7, with 12 bases matching TRBD1. Germline CDR1 LNHDA, CDR2 SQIVND (reference sequence). The CDR3 runs 14 residues. Germline trimming cut 9 bases from V and 4 bases from J; bases unmatched to any gene: 7. The CDR3 protein is CASRGQGALYEQYF. The DNA of the CDR3 is TGTGCCAGCAGGGGACAGGGGGCTTTATACGAGCAGTACTTC.

Details on this clonotype: A much larger clone differs from this one at a single base, so this may be a read error. The V and J genes are TRBV7-2 and TRBJ2-3; no firm D call. The germline V and J ends were trimmed by 8 bases and 3 bases, with 6 bases remaining between them. Germline assignment: CDR1 SGHTA and CDR2 FQGNSA. The CDR3 sequence is 11 residues long. The CDR3 reads CASASTDTQYF. CDR3 DNA sequence: TGTGCCAGCGCTTCGACAGATACGCAGTATTTT. Together with reference TRBV7-2 and TRBJ2-3, the CDR3 gives the full variable domain: GAGVSQSPSNKVTEKGKDVELRCDPISGHTALYWYRQSLGQGLEFLIYFQGNSAPDKSGLPSDRFSAERTGGSVSTLTIQRTQQEDSAVYLCASASTDTQYFGPGTRLTVL.

A few counts support this clonotype. A much bigger clone sits one base away, suggesting this may be a read error. The V gene is TRBV10-3, the J gene TRBJ2-1; D possibly corresponds to TRBD2 (6 bases). Germline V gives CDR1 ENHRY, CDR2 SYGVKD. The CDR3 contains 15 residues. CDR3 sequence (DNA): TGTGCCATCAGTATGAGTGACGGGAGTCTCGATGAGCAGTCCTTC. Translated, it gives CAISMSDGSLDEQSF.

This clonotype was picked up many times. The junction does not match germline at one end; this may be a read error. This chain uses TRBV11-2 with TRBJ2-1, with a tentative D call TRBD2 (5 bases). Per germline, CDR1 SGHAT and CDR2 FQNNGV. CDR3 length: 15 amino acids. The CDR3 nucleotides are TGTGCCAGCAGCTGGGAGCTTGAATCCTACAATGAGCAGCTCTTC. This translates into CASSWELESYNEQLF.

This clonotype was seen only a few times. This chain uses TRBV20-1 with TRBJ2-1; D may match TRBD1 or TRBD2 (6 bases each). Germline-derived CDR1 and CDR2 are DFQATT and SNEGSKA (reference sequence). This CDR3 is 13 amino acids long. The V end lost 5 bases, the J end lost 2 bases, and 10 bases lay between the germline ends. The CDR3 loop reads CSAGGHTYNEQFF. In nucleotides, the CDR3 is TGCAGTGCTGGGGGGCACACCTACAATGAGCAGTTCTTC.

In its sample, this clonotype was seen many times. The rearrangement uses TRBV20-1 and TRBJ2-3; possible D gene TRBD1, 5 bases. This CDR3 region has 13 residues. V was trimmed by 3 bases and J by 3 bases, leaving 10 bases between them. The germline V gene has CDR1 DFQATT and CDR2 SNEGSKA (reference sequence). CDR3 coding DNA: TGCAGTGCTAGCAAGCAGGGAACAGATACGCAGTATTTT. Encoded protein: CSASKQGTDTQYF.

As for this clonotype: Only one base separates this from a far larger clonotype, so it likely reflects a read error. This chain joins TRBV6-6 and TRBJ2-2; D tentatively reads TRBD1 or TRBD2 (5 bases each). Germline loops: CDR1 MNHNY, CDR2 SVGAGI (reference sequence). The CDR3 is made up of 15 amino acids. In DNA form, the CDR3 reads TGTACCAGCAGATTCGGGGCTACGGACACCGGGGAGCTGTTTTTT. Its translation: CTSRFGATDTGELFF.

Ten or more counts support this clonotype. CDR3 amino acids: CSVSSGDDQPQHF. For the CDR3, the DNA is TGCAGCGTTTCCTCGGGAGACGATCAGCCCCAGCATTTT. The rearrangement uses TRBV29-1 and TRBJ1-5; no reliable D call. CDR3 length equals 13 residues. The V and J ends lost 5 bases and 5 bases respectively, with 13 bases between them. Germline assignment: CDR1 SQVTM and CDR2 ANQGSEA.